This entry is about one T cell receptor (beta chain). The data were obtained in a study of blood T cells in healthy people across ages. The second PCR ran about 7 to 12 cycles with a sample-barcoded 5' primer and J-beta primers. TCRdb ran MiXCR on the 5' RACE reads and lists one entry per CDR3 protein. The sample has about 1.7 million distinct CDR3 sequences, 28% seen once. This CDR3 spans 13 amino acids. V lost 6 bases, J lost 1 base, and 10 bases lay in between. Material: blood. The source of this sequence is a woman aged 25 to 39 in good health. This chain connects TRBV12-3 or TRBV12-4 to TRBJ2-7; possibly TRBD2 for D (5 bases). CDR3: CASSIGLSYEQYF. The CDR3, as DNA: TGTGCCAGCAGCATAGGACTTTCCTACGAGCAGTACTTC.